This paragraph reports one T cell receptor (beta chain). What it recognizes is unknown. Between the trimmed V and J ends, which lost 3 bases and 0 bases, there was a span of 8 bases. This CDR3 has 13 residues. From germline, CDR1 is DFQATT and CDR2 SNEGSKA (reference sequence). This sample is drawn from a study of vaccination effects on CD4 cells after COVID-19. Study-wide results and caveats: Early post-infection timepoints were missing from the study, which also had few convalescent patients.

Under the ViraFEST assay, PBMC were stimulated with viral peptide pools so that antigen-specific CD4+ T cells expanded. Sequencing was performed afterwards. When around ten days of culture had elapsed, CD4+ T cells were isolated. The method was immunoSEQ multiplex PCR; TCRdb's version includes in-frame clones alone and lacks a portion of them. The sample gives over 50,000 clones, roughly 79% of which show up once; about 2.4% is in the top ten. Sequenced here: CD4+ T cells from PBMCs cultured with HCoV-229E spike peptides, sampled before COVID-19 vaccination. The clonotype comes from a human donor who received a COVID-19 vaccine. The chain combines TRBV20-1 with TRBJ2-5, with no clear D. The CDR3 loop is CSASVMYQETQYF. CDR3 DNA sequence: TGCAGTGCTAGTGTGATGTACCAAGAGACCCAGTACTTC.